A selection of T cell receptor beta chains follows, all from one sample in a study of blood T cells in healthy people across ages. A single record per CDR3 protein comes from TCRdb applying MiXCR to the 5' RACE reads. Here the sample spans some 700,000 distinct CDR3 sequences, approximately 39% being singletons. Sequencing was carried out using blood. Receptors originate from a woman aged 55 to 70 in good health. Both conserved end residues are part of each CDR3. A D gene is named only where the DNA matches it firmly. Clone size, where shown, is once, few, many, or a class for clones that have expanded.

>TRBV6-5|TRBD1|-|TRBJ1-5
CASSPGTGINQPQHF
>TRBV28|-|few|TRBJ2-5
CASRAISGAQYF
>TRBV5-6|TRBD1|few|TRBJ1-5
CASSSTRGLSNQPQHF
>TRBV27|-|-|TRBJ2-3
CASSGRAFTDTQYF
>TRBV7-2|TRBD2|few|-
CASSVLAGGQYEQYF
>TRBV12-5|-|-|TRBJ2-7
CASGLVGGDEAQYF
>TRBV29-1|TRBD1|-|TRBJ1-2
CSVDPGQINYGHTF
>TRBV28|-|-|TRBJ1-2
CASREASAGYTF
>TRBV29-1|TRBD2|few|TRBJ2-3
CSVDSGGGADTQYF
>TRBV12-3/TRBV12-4|-|-|-
CASGPAGSVEQYF
>TRBV2|-|-|TRBJ2-7
CASSKTSYEQYF
>TRBV20-1|-|-|TRBJ2-4
CSASGGVAKNIQYF
>TRBV4-2|-|-|TRBJ1-2
CASSQVETRGGGYTF
>TRBV27|-|-|TRBJ2-7
CARGDLSSYEQYF
>TRBV7-2|-|-|TRBJ2-1
CASSYGGNNEQFF
>TRBV3-1|TRBD2|-|TRBJ2-2
CASSLLTGTSDTGELFF
>TRBV21-1|-|-|TRBJ1-5
CASSKEKMDQPQHF
>TRBV10-3|-|-|TRBJ1-5
CAISEGVSQPQHF
>TRBV2|-|-|TRBJ1-6
CASSAQGVGDSPLHF
>TRBV7-2|-|-|TRBJ1-1
CASSAHMNTEAFF
>TRBV20-1|TRBD1|-|TRBJ2-1
CSAWDRVNEQFF
>TRBV7-2|-|few|TRBJ1-2
CASSPDGFRRGYTF
>TRBV15|-|-|TRBJ2-3
CATTLAGTDTQYF
>TRBV4-2|TRBD2|-|TRBJ2-3
CASSQETSGVTDTQYF
>TRBV28|-|-|TRBJ1-1
CASRIEDRMNTEAFF
>TRBV11-2|TRBD1|-|TRBJ2-3
CASSKGDRDTDTQYF
>TRBV15|-|few|TRBJ2-2
CATSREQVDTGELFF
>TRBV4-1|TRBD2|-|TRBJ2-3
CASSQDRGGDTDTQYF
>TRBV5-1|TRBD2|-|TRBJ2-1
CASSSSLAGHYEQFF
>TRBV9|TRBD1|-|TRBJ1-6
CASSVDGQGLDSPLHF
>TRBV24-1|-|many|TRBJ2-1
CATSDSRGPKDNEQFF